Below, 29 T cell receptor beta chains from the same sample are listed, as sequenced in a study of PD-L1 blockade in urothelial cancer. Libraries were prepared by immunoSEQ multiplex PCR; TCRdb keeps only in-frame clonotypes and omits some of them. The sample lists 100,000 or so clones, around 93% occurring once. The sequencing used PBMCs, collected around atezolizumab (anti-PD-L1) treatment. These receptor sequences come from a woman older than 75 with urothelial cancer.

The rearrangement uses TRBV10-3 and TRBJ2-5, with 9 bases lining up with TRBD1. The CDR3 runs to 13 residues. Germline CDR1 is ENHRY and CDR2 is SYGVKD. The V segment lost 10 bases and the J segment 4 bases; nucleotides outside the gene matches: 7. The CDR3 DNA sequence: TGTGCCACCACGGACAGGGGTACAGAGACCCAGTACTTC. It is translated as CATTDRGTETQYF.

The rearrangement links TRBV7-3 to TRBJ2-2, with 12 bases fitting TRBD2. The length of the CDR3 is 17 residues. Germline V gene sequence: CDR1 SGHTA, CDR2 FQGTGA. The junction had 10 bases not matched to a gene; V was cut back by 5 bases and J by 6 bases. The CDR3 coding sequence is TGTGCCAGCAGCCCATCGACTAGCGGGAGCAGGTCCGGGGAGCTGTTTTTT. Amino acids: CASSPSTSGSRSGELFF.

The chain combines TRBV15 with TRBJ2-7; tentative D call: TRBD1 (6 bases). Germline loops: CDR1 LNHNV, CDR2 YYDKDF (reference sequence). The CDR3 is 15 amino acids. V was pared by 0 bases and J by 3 bases, with 12 bases between. CDR3 sequence (DNA): TGTGCCACCAGCAGAGATCCGGCAGGGGTCTACGAGCAGTACTTC. Amino acids: CATSRDPAGVYEQYF.

The chain joins TRBV7-9 to TRBJ2-7; the D is unclear. The germline V gene has CDR1 SEHNR and CDR2 FQNEAQ (reference sequence). V lost 11 bases, J lost 5 bases, and 22 bases lay in between. The CDR3 spans 14 residues. CDR3 DNA sequence: TGTGCCGGAGACCTAGAAGGTAGTTTCCACGAGCAGTACTTC. Translating gives CAGDLEGSFHEQYF.

The chain joins TRBV7-3 to TRBJ2-3; 13 bases are shared with TRBD2. The V segment lost 5 bases and the J segment 4 bases; nucleotides outside the gene matches: 3. The CDR3 totals 15 residues. Germline V gene sequence: CDR1 SGHTA, CDR2 FQGTGA. CDR3 protein: CASSPLAGGSDTQYF. The CDR3 DNA is TGTGCCAGCAGCCCACTAGCGGGAGGGTCAGATACGCAGTATTTT.

About this clone: Additional DNA sequences in this sample encode the identical CDR3. The CDR3 protein is CASSLTRNTEAFF. CDR3 DNA sequence: TGTGCCAGCAGCTTAACGAGGAACACTGAAGCTTTCTTT. The chain uses TRBV11-2 and TRBJ1-1; no reliable D call. V lost 2 bases to trimming and J lost 1 base, with 5 bases between them. This CDR3 has 13 amino acids. Per the germline V gene, CDR1 is SGHAT and CDR2 is FQNNGV.

The chain links TRBV6-5 to TRBJ2-5; 13 bases map to TRBD2. The V and J ends lost 4 bases and 4 bases, in that order; junction bases with no gene match: 3. The length of the CDR3 is 15 residues. Germline loops: CDR1 MNHEY, CDR2 SVGAGI. The DNA for the CDR3 is TGTGCCAGCAGTTCAGGACTAGCGGGAGCAGAGACCCAGTACTTC. This encodes CASSSGLAGAETQYF.

V gene TRBV5-6 combines with J gene TRBJ2-7; TRBD1 might be the D (6 bases). V was shortened by 6 bases and J by 3 bases, with 13 bases between the two germline ends. The V gene's germline CDR1 is SGHDT and CDR2 YYEEEE. CDR3 size: 13 residues. The CDR3 region has the DNA TGTGCCAGCAAGGTCCAGGGGAACTACGAGCAGTACTTC. This gives the protein CASKVQGNYEQYF.

The chain recombines TRBV5-1 with TRBJ1-1; 10 positions agree with TRBD1. The CDR3 loop spans 16 amino acids. Germline V lookup: CDR1 SGHRS, CDR2 YFSETQ. The ends lost 7 bases at V and 0 bases at J; junction bases unmatched: 9. The CDR3 region has the DNA TGCGCCAGCTTTTCCGGGACAGGGGTCGTGAACACTGAAGCTTTCTTT. Protein sequence: CASFSGTGVVNTEAFF.

CDR3 bases: TGTGCCAGCTCACCGCCGAGCCTAGCGGGAGTGGGTGAGCAGTACTTC. This codes for CASSPPSLAGVGEQYF. V and J are TRBV18 and TRBJ2-7; the match to TRBD2 covers 10 bases. Trimming at V came to 3 bases and at J to 7 bases, leaving 12 bases not matched to a gene. The CDR3 has 16 amino acids. Germline V lookup: CDR1 KGHSH, CDR2 LQKENI.

This clone showed up just once. V gene TRBV5-8 combines with J gene TRBJ2-5, with 12 nucleotides matching TRBD1. This CDR3 spans 15 amino acids. In germline, CDR1 is SGHTS, CDR2 YDEGEE. Losses at the gene ends were 3 bases for V and 5 bases for J; bases not matched to a gene: 5. The DNA for the CDR3 is TGTGCCAGCAGCTGGGGACAGGGGGCGCAGGAGACCCAGTACTTC. Its translation is CASSWGQGAQETQYF. Using reference TRBV5-8 and TRBJ2-5 for the parts outside the CDR3, the full variable domain is EAGVTQSPTHLIKTRGQQATLRCSPISGHTSVYWYQQALGLGLQFLLWYDEGEERNRGNFPPRFSGRQFPNYSSELNVNALELEDSALYLCASSWGQGAQETQYFGPGTRLLVL.

The chain has TRBV27 and TRBJ2-1, with D perhaps TRBD1 (5 bases). The CDR3 loop spans 14 amino acids. Germline V gives CDR1 MNHEY, CDR2 SMNVEV (reference sequence). V was shortened by 6 bases and J by 1 base, with 10 bases between the two germline ends. The CDR3 here is CASSRTGSYNEQFF. CDR3 bases: TGTGCCAGCAGCCGTACAGGTTCCTACAATGAGCAGTTCTTC.

The rearrangement uses TRBV18 and TRBJ1-1, with D possibly being TRBD1 (6 bases). Between the trimmed V and J ends, which lost 3 bases and 1 base, there was a span of 12 bases. CDR3 size: 15 residues. CDR1 KGHSH and CDR2 LQKENI come from the germline V gene. The CDR3 spells CASSPRQVSNTEAFF. The CDR3 DNA reads as TGTGCCAGCTCACCTAGACAGGTTTCGAACACTGAAGCTTTCTTT.

The chain uses TRBV5-1 and TRBJ1-2, with 7 bases that match TRBD1. The CDR3 totals 19 residues. V lost 0 bases, J lost 4 bases, and 18 bases stayed unmatched. Per the germline V gene, CDR1 is SGHRS and CDR2 is YFSETQ. CDR3 DNA sequence: TGCGCCAGCAGCTTGGTTTTTGAGGACAGGCTCACCGGGGGCTATGGCTACACCTTC. It is translated as CASSLVFEDRLTGGYGYTF. The whole variable domain, filled in from reference TRBV5-1 and TRBJ1-2, reads KAGVTQTPRYLIKTRGQQVTLSCSPISGHRSVSWYQQTPGQGLQFLFEYFSETQRNKGNFPGRFSGRQFSNSRSEMNVSTLELGDSALYLCASSLVFEDRLTGGYGYTFGSGTRLTVV.

This chain uses TRBV5-4 with TRBJ2-3; D ambiguous. V lost 2 bases, J lost 5 bases, and 6 bases lay in between. Looked up from germline, CDR1 is SGHNT and CDR2 is YYREEE (reference sequence). This CDR3 is built from 12 residues. The CDR3 sequence is CASSLPRDTQYF. The CDR3 DNA sequence: TGTGCCAGCAGCTTACCTAGAGATACGCAGTATTTT.

This chain connects TRBV7-6 to TRBJ2-1; the match to TRBD2 covers 9 bases. The CDR3 covers 20 residues. With 2 bases clipped from V and 0 bases from J, the junction kept 14 bases outside the gene matches. CDR1 SGHVS and CDR2 FNYEAQ come from the germline V gene. CDR3 DNA: TGTGCCAGCAGCTTACAGGCCGTGACTAGCGGAATGAGCTCCTACAATGAGCAGTTCTTC. Translating gives CASSLQAVTSGMSSYNEQFF.

CDR3 coding DNA: TGTGCCAGCAGCTACTCCGGGTCTCCCGCTGAGCAGTTCTTC. Its translation: CASSYSGSPAEQFF. This chain joins TRBV11-2 and TRBJ2-1; D is undetermined. The CDR3 is 14 residues long. V was clipped by 4 bases and J by 9 bases, with 16 bases between them. The germline V gene has CDR1 SGHAT and CDR2 FQNNGV.

The chain joins TRBV5-4 to TRBJ1-4; D unresolved. V was clipped by 0 bases and J by 3 bases, with 6 bases between them. CDR1 is SGHNT, CDR2 YYREEE, per germline (reference sequence). This CDR3 spans 14 amino acids. Here the CDR3 reads CASSLAGSNEKLFF. The CDR3 nucleotides are TGTGCCAGCAGCTTGGCGGGGTCTAATGAAAAACTGTTTTTT.

A single count supports this clone. The chain uses TRBV6-5 and TRBJ1-1, with D unclear. This CDR3 spans 14 amino acids. Trimming took 3 bases from V and 4 from J, leaving 12 bases between them. Germline values: CDR1 MNHEY, CDR2 SVGAGI. The CDR3 reads CASSYYRGPTEAFF. The CDR3 DNA follows: TGTGCCAGCAGTTATTACAGAGGGCCCACTGAAGCTTTCTTT.

This sequence joins TRBV11-2 and TRBJ1-4; TRBD1 is a possible D gene (5 bases). Trimming left V 4 bases short and J 5 bases short, with 14 bases between. This CDR3 is 15 amino acids long. Per germline, CDR1 SGHAT and CDR2 FQNNGV. The CDR3 DNA reads TGTGCCAGCAGCTCCACCCCAGGGATGAATGAAAAACTGTTTTTT. It codes for CASSSTPGMNEKLFF.

Written as DNA, the CDR3 is TGTGCCAGCTCAGACTCACCTAGTAGCAATCAGCCCCAGCATTTT. It specifies CASSDSPSSNQPQHF. J is TRBJ1-5 and V is TRBV18, with no clear D. Germline V gene data show CDR1 as KGHSH and CDR2 as LQKENI. This CDR3 contains 15 residues. With 5 bases removed from V and 0 bases from J, the gap between germline ends came to 11 bases. Together with reference TRBV18 and TRBJ1-5, the CDR3 gives the full variable domain: NAGVMQNPRHLVRRRGQEARLRCSPMKGHSHVYWYRQLPEEGLKFMVYLQKENIIDESGMPKERFSAEFPKEGPSILRIQQVVRGDSAAYFCASSDSPSSNQPQHFGDGTRLSIL.

This sequence joins TRBV6-6 and TRBJ2-7; D possibly corresponds to TRBD2 (5 bases). The germline CDR1 and CDR2 sequences are MNHNY and SVGAGI (reference sequence). The CDR3 sequence is 14 residues long. Trimming removed 2 bases at V and 1 base at J, with 9 bases between. CDR3 sequence (DNA): TGTGCCAGCAGTTACAAGGACTGGTCCTACGAGCAGTACTTC. This codes for CASSYKDWSYEQYF.

The V call is TRBV19, the J call TRBJ2-7; TRBD1 matches 10 bases. Germline-derived CDR1 and CDR2 are LNHDA and SQIVND (reference sequence). The CDR3 totals 13 residues. V lost 6 bases and J lost 5; bases outside the gene matches: 4. CDR3 in DNA: TGTGCCAGTAGCACGACAGGGGGCGACGAGCAGTACTTC. Amino acids: CASSTTGGDEQYF.

DNA for the CDR3: TGCGCCAGCAGGAGACAGGACCACTATGGCTACACCTTC. Translating gives CASRRQDHYGYTF. The chain is built from TRBV5-1 and TRBJ1-2; possibly TRBD1 for D (6 bases). The CDR3 is 13 residues long. The V end was cut by 5 bases, the J end by 3 bases, with 11 bases between. Germline assignment: CDR1 SGHRS and CDR2 YFSETQ.

This clone came up once. V is TRBV11-3 and J is TRBJ2-1, with D maybe TRBD1 (5 bases). V shed 5 bases and J shed 0 bases, with 8 bases lying between them. The CDR3 loop spans 14 amino acids. CDR1 is SGHNT and CDR2 is YENEEA in the germline V gene. In DNA, the CDR3 is TGTGCCAGCAGCGGGGCGAGCTCCTACAATGAGCAGTTCTTC. Its protein product is CASSGASSYNEQFF.

The gene calls are TRBV19 and TRBJ1-5; 9 bases map to TRBD1. CDR1 and CDR2 from the germline V gene are LNHDA and SQIVND (reference sequence). The CDR3 runs to 16 residues. The V segment lost 4 bases and the J segment 9 bases; nucleotides outside the gene matches: 13. The CDR3 nucleotides are TGTGCCAGTAGTAGAGTGGGGGACAGGGCAGGAAGGCCCCAGCATTTT. It is translated as CASSRVGDRAGRPQHF. Full variable domain (missing parts from reference TRBV19 and TRBJ1-5): DGGITQSPKYLFRKEGQNVTLSCEQNLNHDAMYWYRQDPGQGLRLIYYSQIVNDFQKGDIAEGYSVSREKKESFPLTVTSAQKNPTAFYLCASSRVGDRAGRPQHFGDGTRLSIL.

J is TRBJ2-1 and V is TRBV9, with 8 bases matching TRBD1. Germline V lookup: CDR1 SGDLS, CDR2 YYNGEE. The CDR3 contains 17 residues. V was pared by 4 bases and J by 3 bases, with 12 bases of the junction left unmatched. CDR3 residues: CASSTQTGTGRYNEQFF. Written as DNA, the CDR3 is TGTGCCAGCAGCACCCAAACCGGGACAGGCCGCTACAATGAGCAGTTCTTC.

This chain connects TRBV20-1 to TRBJ1-2; 10 bases fit TRBD1. Germline trimming cut 6 bases from V and 9 bases from J; bases unmatched to any gene: 4. Looked up from germline, CDR1 is DFQATT and CDR2 is SNEGSKA (reference sequence). The CDR3 is 11 residues long. CDR3 coding DNA: TGCAGTGCCAGGGGACAGGGGAGCTACACCTTC. Its translation: CSARGQGSYTF.

The chain joins TRBV19 to TRBJ2-7; 9 bases fit TRBD1. The CDR3 loop spans 13 amino acids. The germline CDR1 and CDR2 sequences are LNHDA and SQIVND (reference sequence). The trim removed 4 bases at V and 5 bases at J, leaving 3 bases unmatched. CDR3 protein: CASSTGQGNEQYF. DNA for the CDR3: TGTGCCAGTAGTACGGGACAGGGAAACGAGCAGTACTTC.